The 32 T cell receptor beta chains below all came from one sample that was sequenced in a study of PD-L1 blockade in urothelial cancer. Clones were sequenced by immunoSEQ multiplex PCR, and TCRdb holds only the in-frame ones, with some missing. The sample records more than 50,000 clones, roughly four fifths being singletons. The specimen comprised PBMCs, sampled around atezolizumab (anti-PD-L1) treatment. The receptors originated from a man between 65 and 85 years old with urothelial cancer.

This clone appeared once. The chain combines TRBV15 with TRBJ2-3; no reliable D call. Germline V gene data show CDR1 as LNHNV and CDR2 as YYDKDF (reference sequence). The CDR3 consists of 15 residues. V dropped 5 bases and J dropped 0 bases, with 12 bases sitting between them. The CDR3 DNA sequence: TGTGCCACCAGCGCTGGCGGTGCTAGCACAGATACGCAGTATTTT. It codes for CATSAGGASTDTQYF.

CDR3 sequence: CASSLVVSGNTIYF. The CDR3 nucleotides read TGTGCCAGCAGCTTAGTCGTCTCTGGAAACACCATATATTTT. This chain links TRBV7-6 with TRBJ1-3; D gene ambiguous. V gave up 1 base and J gave up 0 bases, with 4 bases separating them. The CDR3 runs 14 residues. Germline-derived CDR1 and CDR2 are SGHVS and FNYEAQ.

The chain employs TRBV28 and TRBJ1-2, with 8 bases identical to TRBD1. V was pared by 9 bases and J by 8 bases, with 20 bases of the junction left unmatched. The CDR3 runs 16 residues. CDR1 and CDR2 from the germline V gene are MDHEN and SYDVKM. Written as DNA, the CDR3 is TGTGCCAGTCGATCTCAGGGGGCGAATGGGCCTCGGGGCTACACCTTC. It yields the protein CASRSQGANGPRGYTF.

The rearrangement joins TRBV15 to TRBJ1-1; no clear D gene. The CDR3 has 14 residues. Trimming cost V 1 base and J 3 bases, with 9 bases left between them. Per the germline V gene, CDR1 is LNHNV and CDR2 is YYDKDF (reference sequence). For the CDR3, the DNA is TGTGCCACCAGCAGAGCAGGTACGGACACTGAAGCTTTCTTT. It encodes CATSRAGTDTEAFF.

In nucleotides, the CDR3 is TGTGCCAGTTGGGACACACCGGACCGCACAGATACGCAGTATTTT. Protein product: CASWDTPDRTDTQYF. The V gene is TRBV6-6, the J gene TRBJ2-3; D may be TRBD1 (6 bases). The V gene's germline CDR1 is MNHNY and CDR2 SVGAGI (reference sequence). This CDR3 has 15 amino acids. With 9 bases removed from V and 1 base from J, the gap between germline ends came to 17 bases.

The chain recombines TRBV7-6 with TRBJ2-7, with D perhaps TRBD2 (6 bases). Germline-derived CDR1 and CDR2 are SGHVS and FNYEAQ. V lost 1 base, J lost 1 base, and 11 bases lay in between. The CDR3 loop spans 15 amino acids. CDR3 protein: CASSLGPGASYEQYF. In nucleotides, the CDR3 is TGTGCCAGCAGCTTAGGCCCGGGAGCTTCCTACGAGCAGTACTTC.

The J gene is TRBJ2-1, the V gene TRBV5-4; 10 bases match TRBD2. CDR3 size: 14 residues. CDR1 SGHNT and CDR2 YYREEE come from the germline V gene (reference sequence). The V and J ends lost 6 bases and 7 bases, in that order; junction bases with no gene match: 7. CDR3 amino acids: CASIASGRPNEQFF. CDR3 DNA sequence: TGTGCCAGCATCGCTAGCGGGAGACCGAATGAGCAGTTCTTC.

The V and J genes are TRBV19 and TRBJ2-5; TRBD2 agrees at 9 bases. V trimming: 4 bases; J trimming: 4 bases; junction bases outside the gene matches: 13. This CDR3 contains 17 residues. Germline V gene lookup returns CDR1 LNHDA and CDR2 SQIVND (reference sequence). The CDR3 is CASSTNQRGRAGETQYF. DNA for the CDR3: TGTGCCAGTAGTACTAACCAACGCGGGAGGGCGGGAGAGACCCAGTACTTC.

The chain uses TRBV28 and TRBJ1-3; D remains unclear. Germline CDR1 is MDHEN and CDR2 is SYDVKM. Trimming stripped 4 bases from V and 1 base from J, with 8 bases between. The CDR3 has 14 residues. CDR3 region: CASSWFGSGNTIYF. The DNA of the CDR3 is TGTGCCAGCAGTTGGTTCGGGTCTGGAAACACCATATATTTT.

This chain uses TRBV5-8 with TRBJ1-5, with D possibly being TRBD1 (5 bases). The CDR3 loop spans 15 amino acids. Germline CDR1 reads SGHTS; CDR2 reads YDEGEE. Trimming pared 3 bases from V and 6 bases from J, leaving 16 bases between. This chain's CDR3 is CASSSPDMGRQPQHF. DNA of the CDR3: TGTGCCAGCAGCTCCCCGGACATGGGGCGTCAGCCCCAGCATTTT.

The chain links TRBV7-2 to TRBJ2-7; TRBD2 aligns across 7 bases. The germline V gene encodes CDR1 SGHTA and CDR2 FQGNSA. The CDR3 loop spans 16 amino acids. Trimming took 1 base from V and 4 from J; bases not matched to a gene: 10. CDR3 in amino acids: CASSLDPSGTLYEQYF. The CDR3 DNA sequence: TGTGCCAGCAGCTTAGATCCTAGCGGAACCTTATACGAGCAGTACTTC.

This rearrangement joins TRBV10-3 to TRBJ1-4; 10 bases agree with TRBD1. This CDR3 comprises 15 residues. Per germline, CDR1 ENHRY and CDR2 SYGVKD. With 6 bases clipped from V and 5 bases from J, the junction kept 6 bases outside the gene matches. CDR3 sequence reads: CAIREGQGENEKLFF. CDR3 nucleotides: TGTGCCATCAGAGAAGGACAGGGGGAGAATGAAAAACTGTTTTTT.

The rearrangement uses TRBV30 and TRBJ1-1, with 9 bases that match TRBD1. The V gene's germline CDR1 is GTSNPN and CDR2 SVGIG (reference sequence). J lost 0 bases, V lost 1 base, and 6 bases had no gene match. The CDR3 has 16 residues. The CDR3 DNA follows: TGTGCCTGGAGTGGGGGGACAGGGCGGTTGAACACTGAAGCTTTCTTT. It encodes CAWSGGTGRLNTEAFF. Based on the CDR3 plus reference TRBV30 and TRBJ1-1, the full variable domain is SQTIHQWPATLVQPVGSPLSLECTVEGTSNPNLYWYRQAAGRGLQLLFYSVGIGQISSEVPQNLSASRPQDRQFILSSKKLLLSDSGFYLCAWSGGTGRLNTEAFFGQGTRLTVV.

There are a few counts of this clone. This chain's CDR3 is CATGQGASEKLFF. CDR3 bases: TGTGCCACCGGACAGGGGGCTAGTGAAAAACTGTTTTTT. The genes are TRBV27 and TRBJ1-4; TRBD1 matches at 11 bases. Germline CDR1 MNHEY, CDR2 SMNVEV (reference sequence). The CDR3 consists of 13 residues. V lost 10 bases, J lost 7 bases, and 5 bases stayed unmatched.

This chain links TRBV6-5 with TRBJ1-5, with D unresolved. The CDR3 has 13 amino acids. The V end lost 6 bases, the J end lost 5 bases, and 11 bases lay between the germline ends. Germline CDR1 reads MNHEY; CDR2 reads SVGAGI. In DNA, the CDR3 is TGTGCCAGCAGGATGACAATGTATCAGCCCCAGCATTTT. Translation: CASRMTMYQPQHF.

The chain employs TRBV2 and TRBJ2-7; the D is unclear. The germline CDR1 and CDR2 sequences are SNHLY and FYNNEI. Trimming pared 1 base from V and 9 bases from J, leaving 16 bases between. There are 14 residues in the CDR3. CDR3 in amino acids: CASSEENRESAQYF. Here the CDR3 DNA reads TGTGCCAGCAGTGAAGAAAACAGAGAATCCGCGCAGTACTTC.

This chain uses TRBV5-1 with TRBJ2-7; TRBD2 matches 8 bases. The CDR3 is made up of 14 amino acids. V was pared by 7 bases and J by 4 bases, with 10 bases of the junction left unmatched. Germline CDR1 and CDR2: SGHRS and YFSETQ. CDR3 in amino acids: CASSRAGVEYEQYF. The CDR3 DNA sequence: TGCGCCAGCTCCCGAGCGGGAGTGGAATACGAGCAGTACTTC.

This sequence joins TRBV4-2 and TRBJ2-3, with D possibly being TRBD2 (5 bases). Trimming removed 1 base from V and 1 base from J, with 12 bases in between. In germline, CDR1 is LGHNA, CDR2 YNFKEQ. CDR3 length: 16 residues. The CDR3 region has the DNA TGTGCCAGCAGCCAAGTTCTCACTAGTGGCACAGATACGCAGTATTTT. Translating it yields CASSQVLTSGTDTQYF.

The chain employs TRBV30 and TRBJ2-2; TRBD1 might be the D (6 bases). From germline, CDR1 is GTSNPN and CDR2 SVGIG (reference sequence). V was trimmed by 0 bases and J by 8 bases, leaving 16 bases between them. CDR3 length equals 15 residues. CDR3 DNA: TGTGCCTGGAGTGTACTTGGAACAGGGTGGGGGGAGCTGTTTTTT. This codes for CAWSVLGTGWGELFF.

The J gene is TRBJ2-1, the V gene TRBV5-4; TRBD2 might be the D (5 bases). There are 15 residues in the CDR3. CDR1 SGHNT and CDR2 YYREEE come from the germline V gene (reference sequence). Trimming took 3 bases from V and 0 from J, leaving 10 bases between them. The CDR3 spells CASSSDSYSYNEQFF. In DNA form, the CDR3 reads TGTGCCAGCAGCTCGGACTCTTACTCCTACAATGAGCAGTTCTTC.

This clone was recorded only once. The chain joins TRBV19 to TRBJ2-1; tentatively, D is TRBD2 (5 bases). V was clipped by 0 bases and J by 7 bases, with 16 bases between them. This CDR3 is built from 16 residues. CDR1 and CDR2 from the germline V gene are LNHDA and SQIVND (reference sequence). Here the CDR3 reads CASSIDPRAFRNEQFF. In DNA form, the CDR3 reads TGTGCCAGTAGTATAGATCCGAGGGCATTTAGGAATGAGCAGTTCTTC.

This rearrangement joins TRBV19 to TRBJ1-5; D is uncertain. Trimming took 1 base from V and 12 from J, leaving 10 bases between them. Germline loops: CDR1 LNHDA, CDR2 SQIVND (reference sequence). This CDR3 has 12 residues. The DNA of the CDR3 is TGTGCCAGTAGTATAGTGGGTGGGCTCCAGCATTTT. Protein product: CASSIVGGLQHF.

The chain carries TRBV5-1 and TRBJ2-6, with no clear D. The CDR3 sequence is 17 residues long. V was shortened by 4 bases and J by 0 bases, with 14 bases between the two germline ends. Per germline, CDR1 SGHRS and CDR2 YFSETQ. This chain's CDR3 is CASSPRSSSSGANVLTF. CDR3 nucleotide sequence: TGCGCCAGCAGCCCACGCTCTTCTAGCTCTGGGGCCAACGTCCTGACTTTC.

The chain joins TRBV14 to TRBJ2-1, with no clear D. In germline, CDR1 is SGHDN, CDR2 FVKESK. CDR3 length equals 16 residues. The ends were cut back, 1 base at V and 8 bases at J, with 18 bases in the middle. CDR3 sequence: CASSQGRWPGFYEQFF. CDR3 DNA: TGTGCCAGCAGCCAAGGGCGCTGGCCGGGTTTCTATGAGCAGTTCTTC.

DNA for the CDR3: TGCGCCAGCAGCTTGGGGGACTTCGGGGCCGAGACCCAGTACTTC. As protein: CASSLGDFGAETQYF. The chain uses TRBV5-1 and TRBJ2-5; D may be TRBD2 (6 bases). CDR3 length: 15 residues. Germline V gives CDR1 SGHRS, CDR2 YFSETQ. The V end was cut by 0 bases, the J end by 5 bases, with 14 bases between.

The V gene is TRBV2, the J gene TRBJ2-2; TRBD2 matches at 9 bases. CDR3 length equals 13 residues. The junction had 4 bases not matched to a gene; V was cut back by 6 bases and J by 8 bases. Germline CDR1 and CDR2: SNHLY and FYNNEI. The CDR3 protein is CASRLSGRGELFF. As DNA, the CDR3 is TGTGCCAGCAGATTGAGCGGGAGGGGGGAGCTGTTTTTT.

The gene calls are TRBV7-9 and TRBJ1-2; the D gene is possibly TRBD1 (5 bases). CDR1 is SEHNR and CDR2 is FQNEAQ in the germline V gene (reference sequence). The CDR3 is made up of 12 amino acids. The germline V and J ends were trimmed by 6 bases and 6 bases, with 11 bases remaining between them. The CDR3 DNA reads as TGTGCCAGCAGAGCGACGGACAATGGCTACACCTTC. This encodes CASRATDNGYTF.

This clone was recorded many times. The chain uses TRBV7-6 and TRBJ2-2, with D maybe TRBD2 (5 bases). Germline lookup yields CDR1 SGHVS and CDR2 FNYEAQ. This CDR3 spans 14 amino acids. V dropped 8 bases and J dropped 6 bases, with 16 bases sitting between them. The CDR3 nucleotides read TGTGCCAGCGCCGGGATTCGAACGTCCGGGGAGCTGTTTTTT. It is translated as CASAGIRTSGELFF.

This chain connects TRBV25-1 to TRBJ2-1; perhaps TRBD2 as D (6 bases). Germline V lookup: CDR1 MGHDK, CDR2 SYGVNS. CDR3 length: 14 residues. Trimming removed 1 base from V and 4 bases from J, with 8 bases in between. The CDR3 nucleotides are TGTGCCAGCAGTGAATTCCTAGCGTACAATGAGCAGTTCTTC. It specifies CASSEFLAYNEQFF.

This chain joins TRBV7-6 and TRBJ1-2, with TRBD1 identical over 8 bases. V shed 5 bases, J shed 7 bases, and the junction held 6 bases outside the gene matches. Germline assignment: CDR1 SGHVS and CDR2 FNYEAQ. This CDR3 has 13 residues. The CDR3 here is CASSKGQGFGYTF. In nucleotides, the CDR3 is TGTGCCAGCAGCAAAGGACAGGGCTTTGGCTACACCTTC.

This clone showed up many times. This sequence joins TRBV30 and TRBJ2-3, with D unresolved. This CDR3 is built from 13 residues. Per germline, CDR1 GTSNPN and CDR2 SVGIG (reference sequence). Trimming took 2 bases from V and 2 from J, leaving 8 bases between them. The CDR3 region is CAWSRLLTDTQYF. The CDR3 DNA is TGTGCCTGGAGTCGGTTACTCACAGATACGCAGTATTTT.

This rearrangement joins TRBV6-5 to TRBJ1-1; D possibly corresponds to TRBD1 (6 bases). This CDR3 is built from 14 residues. The germline V and J ends were trimmed by 6 bases and 3 bases, with 14 bases remaining between them. From germline, CDR1 is MNHEY and CDR2 SVGAGI. The CDR3 region has the DNA TGTGCCAGCAGAAAACAGGGATCGGACACTGAAGCTTTCTTT. It is translated as CASRKQGSDTEAFF.